Listed below are T cell receptor beta chains from one sample, sequenced in a study of T cell changes during pregnancy in multiple sclerosis. TCRdb's copy holds only in-frame clones and misses some; the assay was immunoSEQ multiplex PCR. The sample has 30,000 to 45,000 clones, about 91% seen once; the top ten hold around 0.45%. This specimen was CD4+ T cells from peripheral blood mononuclear cells, taken in the third trimester of pregnancy. These receptors were obtained from a female donor in good health, enrolled as a control in a pregnancy study. Each CDR3 is given with its conserved first and last residue. The D gene is left open where the match is weak. Part of the rows lack a size; the others show once, few, many or a class for expanded clones.

- - TRBJ1-1 TRBV15 TGTGCCACCAGCAGAGACAGGGGCCGCACTGAAGCTTTCTTT CATSRDRGRTEAFF
few TRBD1 TRBJ1-1 TRBV27 TGTGCCAGCAGTCAAAGACAGGGGAACACTGAAGCTTTCTTT CASSQRQGNTEAFF
- - TRBJ1-2 TRBV9 TGTGCCAGCAGCGTAGCCGCAGGGGATGGCTACACCTTC CASSVAAGDGYTF
- TRBD1 TRBJ2-7 TRBV7-9 TGTGCCAGCAGCTTATATGGGACAGGGGCCCTATACGAGCAGTACTTC CASSLYGTGALYEQYF
- TRBD1 TRBJ1-6 TRBV19 TGTGCCAGTAGGAACAGGGGGCCTTCACCCCTCCACTTT CASRNRGPSPLHF
- TRBD1 TRBJ2-5 TRBV7-9 TGTGCCAGCAGCCAAGGACAGGGTGGGCAGACCCAGTACTTC CASSQGQGGQTQYF
few - TRBJ1-2 TRBV4-3 TGCGCCAGCAGCCAAGATCAGGATCCAAACTATGGCTACACCTTC CASSQDQDPNYGYTF
- - TRBJ2-2 TRBV18 TGTGCCAGCTCAGGGGACGGGAGCACCGGGGAGCTGTTTTTT CASSGDGSTGELFF
- TRBD2 TRBJ2-3 TRBV15 TGTGCCACCAGCAGGGGGGGCGGGGGGCCCGACACAGATACGCAGTATTTT CATSRGGGGPDTDTQYF
- TRBD1 TRBJ1-3 TRBV5-6 TGTGCCAGCAGCCTGAGGACAGGGGCGTCTGGAAACACCATATATTTT CASSLRTGASGNTIYF
- TRBD1 TRBJ1-3 TRBV9 TGTGCCAGCAGCGCCGGGACAGGCTCTGGAAACACCATATATTTT CASSAGTGSGNTIYF
- TRBD1 TRBJ2-7 TRBV7-2 TGTGCCAGCAGCCCAGGGGGGACAGGGGGCTACGAGCAGTACTTC CASSPGGTGGYEQYF
- - TRBJ1-2 TRBV21-1 TGTGCCAGCCCTGAACAGGGAAAGAAGGGCTACACCTTC CASPEQGKKGYTF
- - TRBJ2-1 TRBV27 TGTGCCAGCAGTCCATTTTTCGGCGGGACGCAGTTCTTC CASSPFFGGTQFF
- TRBD2 TRBJ2-7 TRBV15 TGTGCCACCAGCAGACCTCATCGGGGGGACGAGCAGTACTTC CATSRPHRGDEQYF
once TRBD1 TRBJ1-2 TRBV6-6 TGTGCCAGCAGCAGGTCCGGGACAGGGGATCACTATGGCTACACCTTC CASSRSGTGDHYGYTF
- - TRBJ1-4 TRBV7-2 TGTGCCAGCAGCCGGGGACAACTTAAGGAAAAACTGTTTTTT CASSRGQLKEKLFF
- TRBD2 TRBJ2-1 TRBV5-4 TGTGCCAGCAGTCACCTAGCGGGGGGGCCGGGTGAGCAGTTCTTC CASSHLAGGPGEQFF
- TRBD1 TRBJ2-3 TRBV30 TGTGCCTGGACCTCGGACAGGGTCTCGGATACGCAGTATTTT CAWTSDRVSDTQYF
- TRBD2 TRBJ2-1 TRBV5-1 TGCGCCAGCAGCTTGGCCCCGGCGGGGGGGCCAAGTGAGCAGTTCTTC CASSLAPAGGPSEQFF
- TRBD1 TRBJ2-7 TRBV7-2 TGTGCCAGCAGCCTCACCGGGACAGGGATGGAGCAGTACTTC CASSLTGTGMEQYF
- - TRBJ2-3 TRBV6-4 TGTGCCAGCAGTGACTCGATTCAGACTAGCACAGATACGCAGTATTTT CASSDSIQTSTDTQYF
once - TRBJ2-5 TRBV5-6 TGTGCCAGCAGCTTGATCCGGGGTGGCGGAGAGACCCAGTACTTC CASSLIRGGGETQYF
- TRBD1 TRBJ1-2 TRBV6-4 TGTGCCAGCAGTTCGGAACCGGGACAGGGGTACTATGGCTACACCTTC CASSSEPGQGYYGYTF
- - TRBJ1-1 TRBV18 TGTGCCAGCTCACTTGGGCTAGCGAACTCCTTTGAAGCTTTCTTT CASSLGLANSFEAFF
- TRBD1 TRBJ1-2 TRBV9 TGTGCCAGCAGCGTTCGACAGGGCGGCTACACCTTC CASSVRQGGYTF
- TRBD1 TRBJ1-6 TRBV7-2 TGTGCCAGCAGCTTAAAAGGGACAGAGAATTCACCCCTCCACTTT CASSLKGTENSPLHF
- TRBD1 TRBJ1-5 TRBV15 TGTGCCACCAGGTCGACAGGGGCTCAGCCCCAGCATTTT CATRSTGAQPQHF
- - TRBJ1-6 TRBV27 TGTGCCAGCGGACTGGGGAGGGTTGATTCACCCCTCCACTTT CASGLGRVDSPLHF
- TRBD1 TRBJ1-2 TRBV7-3 TGTGCCAGCAGCTTACGTGGGACAGGGAGGGATGGCTACACCTTC CASSLRGTGRDGYTF
- TRBD1 TRBJ1-1 TRBV13 TGTGCCAGCAGCTTACGGGACAGCATGAACACTGAAGCTTTCTTT CASSLRDSMNTEAFF
- - TRBJ1-4 TRBV7-2 TGTGCCAGCAGCACCTCAGGGAAAGCTAATGAAAAACTGTTTTTT CASSTSGKANEKLFF
- - TRBJ2-2 TRBV6-5 TGTGCCAGCAGATCCTACAGGGCGAGCGGGGAGCTGTTTTTT CASRSYRASGELFF
- - TRBJ2-7 TRBV19 TGTGCCAGTAGTTCGCCAGGCCGATCCTACGAGCAGTACTTC CASSSPGRSYEQYF
- - TRBJ1-6 TRBV7-2 TGTGCCAGCATCCCCCGGGGGAAAATCCACAGTTCACCCCTCCACTTT CASIPRGKIHSSPLHF
- - TRBJ2-3 TRBV7-2 TGTGCCAGCAGTCTTACTCCTAGCACAGATACGCAGTATTTT CASSLTPSTDTQYF
- - TRBJ1-6 TRBV6-5 TGTGCCAGCAGTTTCAGGGGTTCCTTCTATAATTCACCCCTCCACTTT CASSFRGSFYNSPLHF
- - TRBJ1-2 TRBV6-1 TGTGCCACCCTGAAGGGCGGGGGCGGTAACTATGGCTACACCTTC CATLKGGGGNYGYTF
- - TRBJ1-6 TRBV2 TGTGCCAGCAGGGGGGCAGGGTTATATTCACCCCTCCACTTT CASRGAGLYSPLHF
- TRBD2 TRBJ2-1 TRBV18 TGTGCCAGCTCACCCGGCGGCGGGGGTGTAACCTACAATGAGCAGTTCTTC CASSPGGGGVTYNEQFF
- TRBD1 TRBJ1-5 TRBV18 TGTGCCAGCTCACCCCGACAGGGGGATCGTCAGCCCCAGCATTTT CASSPRQGDRQPQHF
- - TRBJ2-3 TRBV7-3 TGTGCCAGCAGCTTAAATCCAGGGGCGGGCTCAGCAGATACGCAGTATTTT CASSLNPGAGSADTQYF
- - TRBJ1-5 TRBV10-3 TGTGCCATCAGGGACAGTAGCAATAGCAATCAGCCCCAGCATTTT CAIRDSSNSNQPQHF
- TRBD1 TRBJ1-2 TRBV7-9 TGTGCCAGCAGCTCACTCCTCGACAGGGCCTATAACTATGGCTACACCTTC CASSSLLDRAYNYGYTF
- TRBD1 TRBJ2-2 TRBV6-4 TGTGCCAGCAGTGGGGACAGTTCGAACACCGGGGAGCTGTTTTTT CASSGDSSNTGELFF
- - TRBJ1-2 TRBV4-3 TGCGCCAGCAGCCAAGGTCTACAGGCGTTCTATGGCTACACCTTC CASSQGLQAFYGYTF
- - TRBJ1-1 TRBV27 TGTGCCAGCAGTCACCCGGACACTGAAGCTTTCTTT CASSHPDTEAFF
- TRBD1 TRBJ2-3 TRBV28 TGTGCCAGCAGTTTACCGAGGACAGGGTCTATAGATACGCAGTATTTT CASSLPRTGSIDTQYF
- TRBD2 TRBJ2-1 TRBV2 TGTGCCAGCAGGGCGACTAGCGGGGGGATGAATGAGCAGTTCTTC CASRATSGGMNEQFF
- TRBD1 TRBJ1-2 TRBV7-9 TGTGCCAGCAGCAAAGGACAGGGAACAGGTGGCTACACCTTC CASSKGQGTGGYTF
- TRBD1 TRBJ1-3 TRBV7-9 TGTGCCAGCAGTCCCAGGGGGGCTGGAAACACCATATATTTT CASSPRGAGNTIYF
- - TRBJ1-2 TRBV25-1 TGTGCCAGCAGTGAATATATAGTGATCTATCGCTACACCTTC CASSEYIVIYRYTF
- - TRBJ1-2 TRBV4-3 TGCGCCAGCAGCCAAGGGACGGGAAGAACTAACTATGGCTACACCTTC CASSQGTGRTNYGYTF
- TRBD1 TRBJ2-2 TRBV7-2 TGTGCCAGCAGCTCCCCCCCGGGACAGGGGGCGCACACCGGGGAGCTGTTTTTT CASSSPPGQGAHTGELFF